The 16 T cell receptor beta chains below were found in one sample sequenced in a study of spatial heterogeneity in lung cancer. TCRdb re-derived calls from the 5' RACE reads in MiXCR, one entry per CDR3 protein. Of about 120,000 distinct CDR3 sequences in the sample, 10% to 15% were seen once. Time point: blood at routine non-recurrence follow-up after resection. Whole RNA was taken from tumor, nontumor lung or frozen PBMC; it was then sequenced unsorted. This specimen consisted of PBMCs, obtained at follow-up. These receptors all stem from a male donor with early-stage non-small cell lung cancer.

The chain combines TRBV6-1 with TRBJ1-1; 7 nucleotides line up with TRBD1. The CDR3 has 13 residues. V was clipped by 4 bases and J by 6 bases; unmatched bases: 5. Germline CDR1 reads MNHNS; CDR2 reads SASEGT. The CDR3 DNA sequence: TGTGCCAGCAGTGTGACAGGGATGGCTGAAGCTTTCTTT. This sequence encodes CASSVTGMAEAFF.

This clonotype was found many times. The chain has TRBV10-3 and TRBJ1-2; no firm D call. The V and J ends lost 4 bases and 4 bases respectively, with 13 bases between them. The CDR3 spans 14 residues. Germline CDR1 reads ENHRY; CDR2 reads SYGVKD. The CDR3 loop is CAISAREGSYGYTF. As DNA, the CDR3 is TGTGCCATCAGTGCCCGGGAGGGCTCCTATGGCTACACCTTC.

CDR3 sequence reads: CASSDPTAAPYEQYF. As DNA, the CDR3 is TGTGCCAGCAGTGACCCGACAGCCGCGCCCTACGAGCAGTACTTC. V usage is TRBV2 and J usage is TRBJ2-7; perhaps TRBD1 as D (5 bases). The germline gives CDR1 SNHLY, CDR2 FYNNEI. V was clipped by 3 bases and J by 2 bases, with 14 bases between them. The CDR3 totals 15 residues.

This clonotype was seen at least ten times. The rearrangement uses TRBV28 and TRBJ2-7; D is perhaps TRBD2 (6 bases). The V gene lost 6 bases and the J gene lost 3 bases, with 15 bases spanning the gap. Germline CDR1 is MDHEN and CDR2 is SYDVKM. This CDR3 has 14 residues. CDR3 region: CASRGGLPNYEQYF. The CDR3 DNA follows: TGTGCCAGCAGAGGAGGGCTGCCCAACTACGAGCAGTACTTC. Full variable domain (remainder filled in from reference TRBV28 and TRBJ2-7): DVKVTQSSRYLVKRTGEKVFLECVQDMDHENMFWYRQDPGLGLRLIYFSYDVKMKEKGDIPEGYSVSREKKERFSLILESASTNQTSMYLCASRGGLPNYEQYFGPGTRLTVT.

This sequence joins TRBV5-1 and TRBJ1-1; tentative D call: TRBD1 (5 bases). V was pared by 3 bases and J by 3 bases, with 12 bases between. The CDR3 spans 14 residues. Germline V gene lookup returns CDR1 SGHRS and CDR2 YFSETQ. CDR3 nucleotide sequence: TGCGCCAGCAGCTCCTTCGGGGACGACACTGAAGCTTTCTTT. It codes for CASSSFGDDTEAFF. Filled out from reference TRBV5-1 and TRBJ1-1, the complete variable domain reads KAGVTQTPRYLIKTRGQQVTLSCSPISGHRSVSWYQQTPGQGLQFLFEYFSETQRNKGNFPGRFSGRQFSNSRSEMNVSTLELGDSALYLCASSSFGDDTEAFFGQGTRLTVV.

This clonotype appeared many times. The rearrangement uses TRBV19 and TRBJ1-5, with 10 bases fitting TRBD1. With V trimmed by 5 bases and J by 0 bases, 4 bases remained unmatched. Germline loops: CDR1 LNHDA, CDR2 SQIVND (reference sequence). This CDR3 region has 16 residues. The CDR3 DNA reads TGTGCCAGTAGTCTCGGGACAGGGGATAGCAATCAGCCCCAGCATTTT. This sequence encodes CASSLGTGDSNQPQHF.

The chain carries TRBV20-1 and TRBJ1-2; D not certain. The ends were cut back, 5 bases at V and 4 bases at J, with 17 bases in the middle. The CDR3 extends over 14 amino acids. The V gene's germline CDR1 is DFQATT and CDR2 SNEGSKA (reference sequence). This CDR3 is CSAGVGSRSYGYTF. The CDR3, as DNA: TGCAGTGCTGGAGTAGGCAGCCGCAGCTATGGCTACACCTTC.

This clonotype occurred many times. The chain recombines TRBV7-3 with TRBJ2-2; possibly TRBD1 or TRBD2 for D (5 bases each). The CDR3 has 14 residues. V was cut by 4 bases and J by 5 bases, with 11 bases left in between. Looked up from germline, CDR1 is SGHTA and CDR2 is FQGTGA. The CDR3 reads CASSWGTGTGELFF. CDR3 nucleotides: TGTGCCAGCAGCTGGGGGACGGGGACCGGGGAGCTGTTTTTT.

This clonotype was seen ten or more times. The V gene is TRBV10-3, the J gene TRBJ1-1; D unresolved. The germline gives CDR1 ENHRY, CDR2 SYGVKD. CDR3 length: 14 amino acids. V shed 4 bases and J shed 0 bases, with 9 bases lying between them. CDR3 nucleotides: TGTGCCATCAGTGCAGGTGGGTTGAACACTGAAGCTTTCTTT. The encoded protein is CAISAGGLNTEAFF.

This clonotype was detected only a few times. The chain couples TRBV29-1 to TRBJ2-7; no clear D. CDR1 and CDR2 (germline): SQVTM, ANQGSEA. V was cut by 4 bases and J by 0 bases, with 13 bases left in between. The length of the CDR3 is 14 residues. CDR3 nucleotide sequence: TGCAGCGTTGTTTCACCCTCCTCCTCCTACGAGCAGTACTTC. Its protein product is CSVVSPSSSYEQYF.

Many counts were recorded for this clonotype. The chain links TRBV27 to TRBJ2-7; 9 bases agree with TRBD1. This CDR3 has 16 amino acids. Germline-derived CDR1 and CDR2 are MNHEY and SMNVEV (reference sequence). Trimming removed 2 bases from V and 3 bases from J; junction bases left unmatched: 8. The CDR3 DNA reads as TGTGCCAGCAGTTTAAAAGCTCCGGGACAGGGCTACGAGCAGTACTTC. Translation gives CASSLKAPGQGYEQYF.

This chain links TRBV21-1 with TRBJ2-7; no check of the table's D call, TRBD1, against the DNA was made. TRBV21-1 is assigned pseudogene status. The CDR3 spans 15 residues. CDR3 DNA: TGTGCCAGCAGCAAAGTTGGGGGGCGCCGTTACGAGCAGTACTTC. Protein: CASSKVGGRRYEQYF.

The chain couples TRBV18 to TRBJ1-4; D unclear. Germline loops: CDR1 KGHSH, CDR2 LQKENI. The CDR3 is made up of 15 amino acids. The V gene lost 1 base and the J gene lost 2 bases, with 8 bases spanning the gap. The CDR3 nucleotides read TGTGCCAGCTCACCACTGGCGGGCACTAATGAAAAACTGTTTTTT. Protein sequence: CASSPLAGTNEKLFF. The full variable domain, with the rest looked up from reference TRBV18 and TRBJ1-4, is NAGVMQNPRHLVRRRGQEARLRCSPMKGHSHVYWYRQLPEEGLKFMVYLQKENIIDESGMPKERFSAEFPKEGPSILRIQQVVRGDSAAYFCASSPLAGTNEKLFFGSGTQLSVL.

As regards this clonotype: A read error may account for a junction end that differs from germline. This chain links TRBV6-7 with TRBJ1-2; D possibly corresponds to TRBD1 (6 bases). TRBV6-7 qualifies as an ORF whose function is uncertain. CDR3 length: 13 amino acids. The CDR3 reads CASSYSARTVPFF. CDR3 coding DNA: TGTGCCAGCAGTTACTCCGCCCGGACAGTCCCCTTCTTC.

The rearrangement uses TRBV9 and TRBJ1-2; no reliable D call. V gave up 4 bases and J gave up 10 bases, with 8 bases separating them. Germline CDR1 is SGDLS and CDR2 is YYNGEE. This CDR3 spans 10 amino acids. The CDR3 region is CASSSVIYTF. In DNA form, the CDR3 reads TGTGCCAGCAGCTCAGTGATCTACACCTTC.

The rearrangement joins TRBV20-1 to TRBJ2-7; a possible D gene is TRBD1 (5 bases). Germline loops: CDR1 DFQATT, CDR2 SNEGSKA (reference sequence). The V and J ends lost 0 bases and 2 bases respectively, with 14 bases between them. The CDR3 loop spans 15 amino acids. Here the CDR3 reads CSARDSKKGAYEQYF. In nucleotides, the CDR3 is TGCAGTGCTAGAGATTCGAAAAAAGGGGCCTACGAGCAGTACTTC.